The subject of this entry is one T cell receptor (beta chain). Its cognate antigen is unknown. This sample was taken from a study of blood T cells in healthy people across ages. Study-level findings and limits: Strongly correlated with naive T cell percentage was TCR beta diversity. There were more naive CD4+ cells and higher diversity in long-lived donors than in aged donors.

This CDR3 has 16 amino acids. Losses at the gene ends were 2 bases for V and 2 bases for J; bases not matched to a gene: 9. Germline V gene data show CDR1 as SGHVS and CDR2 as FQNEAQ. Primers used in a second PCR of roughly 6 to 11 cycles were a sample-barcoded 5' primer and a J-beta primer mix. Using its own MiXCR run on the 5' RACE reads, TCRdb lists one record per CDR3 protein. The data contain more than 800,000 distinct CDR3 sequences, more than 40% of them singletons. The chain couples TRBV7-8 to TRBJ2-7; TRBD2 matches at 7 bases. The receptor's source is a woman aged 60-70 years in good health. The sample taken for sequencing was blood. This chain's CDR3 is CASSLWAGDLAYEQYF. The CDR3 coding sequence is TGTGCCAGCAGCTTATGGGCGGGAGACCTCGCCTACGAGCAGTACTTC.